This T cell receptor (beta chain) was sequenced during a study of CD8 T cells in Susac syndrome. Study-level background: Patients with Susac syndrome were therapy-naive, on corticosteroids, or on intravenous immunoglobulin alone at the time that blood was drawn.

CDR3 length equals 14 residues. The V segment lost 6 bases and the J segment 3 bases; nucleotides outside the gene matches: 5. With random hexamers, roughly 0.45 to 1 ug RNA was reverse transcribed. Amplification of TCR beta CDR3 across 54 Vbeta and 13 Jbeta was performed with immunoSEQ multiplex PCR. TCRdb passed the immunoSEQ multiplex PCR reads through MiXCR, listing each CDR3 protein once. The table records about 130,000 distinct CDR3 sequences, around 94% of them present only once. The sequenced target, TCR beta, came from blood CD8+ and CD4+ T cells. Negative isolation yielded CD4+ and CD8+ T cells, and FACS enriched TEMRA cells.

Sequenced: CD8+ T cells from PBMCs. The sequence derives from a human donor with Susac syndrome. The V gene is TRBV12-3 or TRBV12-4, the J gene TRBJ2-3; TRBD1 aligns across 8 bases. CDR3 nucleotide sequence: TGTGCCAGCAGGACCGACAGGGGTACAGATACGCAGTATTTT. Translating gives CASRTDRGTDTQYF.